These 8 T cell receptor beta chains were all obtained from the same sample, sequenced in a study of human T cells and chemical hapten exposure. Unfractionated whole blood served as the source for total RNA extraction. One entry per CDR3 protein, called by TCRdb with MiXCR from the 5' RACE reads. This table holds tens of thousands of distinct CDR3 sequences, more than 7% found once. These receptors were collected from a male donor in good health.

There are a few counts of this clonotype. The chain has TRBV7-2 and TRBJ2-5, with TRBD2 identical over 8 bases. The V gene end was trimmed by 5 bases and the J gene end by 7 bases; junction bases not matched to a gene: 18. This CDR3 comprises 17 residues. The germline CDR1 and CDR2 sequences are SGHTA and FQGNSA. The CDR3 here is CASSLTFTSGGPWTQYF. The CDR3 DNA is TGTGCCAGCAGCCTCACTTTTACTAGCGGAGGCCCGTGGACCCAGTACTTC.

The rearrangement joins TRBV6-5 to TRBJ2-2; D gene unclear. Between the trimmed V and J ends, which lost 6 bases and 0 bases, there was a span of 14 bases. CDR1 is MNHEY and CDR2 is SVGAGI in the germline V gene. The CDR3 is 16 residues long. The CDR3 bases are TGTGCCAGCAGCGATGGGGTGACGGCGAACACCGGGGAGCTGTTTTTT. This sequence encodes CASSDGVTANTGELFF.

This clonotype was picked up many times. The rearrangement uses TRBV29-1 and TRBJ2-7; 7 positions match TRBD1. The trim removed 8 bases at V and 0 bases at J, leaving 16 bases unmatched. Germline V gene sequence: CDR1 SQVTM, CDR2 ANQGSEA. The CDR3 is 16 amino acids. The CDR3 DNA reads as TGCAGCCAAAGAGGTCCTCCGGGACAGAGCTCCTACGAGCAGTACTTC. Protein: CSQRGPPGQSSYEQYF.

This clonotype was observed at least ten times. This rearrangement joins TRBV2 to TRBJ1-5; possible D gene TRBD1, 6 bases. Germline V gene data show CDR1 as SNHLY and CDR2 as FYNNEI. This CDR3 has 14 residues. V was trimmed by 8 bases and J by 3 bases, leaving 14 bases between them. CDR3 coding DNA: TGTGCCAGCGACAGAACAGGGAACAATCAGCCCCAGCATTTT. It translates to CASDRTGNNQPQHF.

Many counts were recorded for this clonotype. V gene TRBV7-9 combines with J gene TRBJ2-7, with 12 bases fitting TRBD1. With V trimmed by 3 bases and J by 5 bases, 2 bases remained unmatched. Germline V gene sequence: CDR1 SEHNR, CDR2 FQNEAQ (reference sequence). The CDR3 is 14 residues long. The CDR3 sequence: CASSLGQGADEQYF. The CDR3 DNA follows: TGTGCCAGCAGCTTGGGACAGGGGGCCGACGAGCAGTACTTC.

The chain joins TRBV12-5 to TRBJ2-1; 11 bases match TRBD2. The ends lost 1 base at V and 0 bases at J; junction bases unmatched: 11. Looked up from germline, CDR1 is LGHNT and CDR2 is FRNRAP. The CDR3 consists of 20 residues. The chain's CDR3 is CASGLGPGLAGASSYNEQFF. The CDR3 bases are TGTGCTAGTGGTTTGGGCCCTGGACTAGCGGGCGCCAGCTCCTACAATGAGCAGTTCTTC.

This clonotype occurred many times. This chain uses TRBV20-1 with TRBJ1-5; D is unclear. Germline V CDR1 and CDR2: DFQATT, SNEGSKA (reference sequence). The CDR3 totals 13 residues. Trimming shortened V by 2 bases and J by 9 bases, and 14 bases separated the two germline ends. The CDR3 nucleotides are TGCAGTGCTAGACAGGTTGGGCCTTGGCCCCAGCATTTT. This sequence encodes CSARQVGPWPQHF.

This clonotype was seen ten or more times. The CDR3 loop reads CASSGFLAGGFYNEQFF. In nucleotides, the CDR3 is TGTGCCAGCAGCGGGTTCCTGGCGGGAGGGTTTTACAATGAGCAGTTCTTC. The V call is TRBV11-2, the J call TRBJ2-1, with 9 bases that match TRBD2. The CDR3 loop spans 17 amino acids. CDR1 and CDR2 from the germline V gene are SGHAT and FQNNGV. The V segment lost 5 bases and the J segment 4 bases; nucleotides outside the gene matches: 12. Supplemented by reference TRBV11-2 and TRBJ2-1, the full variable domain reads EAGVAQSPRYKIIEKRQSVAFWCNPISGHATLYWYQQILGQGPKLLIQFQNNGVVDDSQLPKDRFSAERLKGVDSTLKIQPAKLEDSAVYLCASSGFLAGGFYNEQFFGPGTRLTVL.